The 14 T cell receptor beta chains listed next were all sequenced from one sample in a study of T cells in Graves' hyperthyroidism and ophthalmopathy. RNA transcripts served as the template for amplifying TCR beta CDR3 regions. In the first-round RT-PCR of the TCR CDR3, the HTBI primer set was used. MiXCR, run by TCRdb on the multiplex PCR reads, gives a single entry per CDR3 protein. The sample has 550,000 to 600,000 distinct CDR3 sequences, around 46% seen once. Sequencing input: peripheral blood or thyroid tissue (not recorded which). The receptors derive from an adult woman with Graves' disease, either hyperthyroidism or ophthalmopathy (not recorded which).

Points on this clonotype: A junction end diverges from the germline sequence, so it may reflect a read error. The chain's CDR3 is CAGSPEGLDNEQFF. Written as DNA, the CDR3 is TGTGCCGGCAGCCCCGAGGGACTTGACAATGAGCAGTTCTTC. The gene calls are TRBV7-2 and TRBJ2-5; possible D gene TRBD2, 6 bases. The DNA end favors TRBJ2-1, so the J call may be wrong. Per germline, CDR1 SGHTA and CDR2 FQGNSA. The CDR3 runs 14 residues.

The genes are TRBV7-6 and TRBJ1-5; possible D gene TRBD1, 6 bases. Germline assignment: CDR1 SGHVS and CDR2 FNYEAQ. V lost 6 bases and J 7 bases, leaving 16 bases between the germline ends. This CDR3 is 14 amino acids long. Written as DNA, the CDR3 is TGTGCCAGCAGTTTTGCAGGGGCAGGGCAGCCCCAGCATTTT. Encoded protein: CASSFAGAGQPQHF.

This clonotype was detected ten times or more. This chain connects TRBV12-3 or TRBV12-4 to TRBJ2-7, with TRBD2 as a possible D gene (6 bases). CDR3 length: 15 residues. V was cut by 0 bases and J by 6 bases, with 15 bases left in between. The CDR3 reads CASSLANGPEGEQYF. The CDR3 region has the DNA TGTGCCAGCAGTTTAGCTAATGGTCCGGAGGGCGAGCAGTACTTC.

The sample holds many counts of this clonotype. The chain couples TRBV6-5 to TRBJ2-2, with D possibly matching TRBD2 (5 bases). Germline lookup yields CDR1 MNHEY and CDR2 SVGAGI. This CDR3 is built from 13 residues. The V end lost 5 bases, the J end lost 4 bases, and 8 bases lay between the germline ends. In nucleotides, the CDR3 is TGTGCCAGCAGTCAGGACTTCACCGGGGAGCTGTTTTTT. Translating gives CASSQDFTGELFF.

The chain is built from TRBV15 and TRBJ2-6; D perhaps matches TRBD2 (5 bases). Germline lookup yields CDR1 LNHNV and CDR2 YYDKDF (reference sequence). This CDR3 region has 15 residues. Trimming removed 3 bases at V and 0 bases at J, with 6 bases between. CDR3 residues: CATSSGSSGANVLTF. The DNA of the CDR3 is TGTGCCACCAGCAGTGGGAGCTCTGGGGCCAACGTCCTGACTTTC.

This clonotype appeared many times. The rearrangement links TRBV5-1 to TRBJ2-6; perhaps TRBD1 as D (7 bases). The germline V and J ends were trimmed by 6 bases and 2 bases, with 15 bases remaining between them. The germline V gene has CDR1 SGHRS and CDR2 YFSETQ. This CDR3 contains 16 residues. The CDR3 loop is CASMVVRGAGANVLTF. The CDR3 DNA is TGCGCCAGCATGGTCGTCAGGGGGGCTGGGGCCAACGTCCTGACTTTC.

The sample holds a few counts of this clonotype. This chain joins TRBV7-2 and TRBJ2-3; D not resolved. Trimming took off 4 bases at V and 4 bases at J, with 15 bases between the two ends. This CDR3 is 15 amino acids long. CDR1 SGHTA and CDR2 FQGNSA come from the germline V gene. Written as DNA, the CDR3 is TGTGCCAGCAGCTCCTCATCCCCTAGAGCAGATACGCAGTATTTT. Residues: CASSSSSPRADTQYF. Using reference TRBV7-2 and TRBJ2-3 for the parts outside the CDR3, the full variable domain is GAGVSQSPSNKVTEKGKDVELRCDPISGHTALYWYRQSLGQGLEFLIYFQGNSAPDKSGLPSDRFSAERTGGSVSTLTIQRTQQEDSAVYLCASSSSSPRADTQYFGPGTRLTVL.

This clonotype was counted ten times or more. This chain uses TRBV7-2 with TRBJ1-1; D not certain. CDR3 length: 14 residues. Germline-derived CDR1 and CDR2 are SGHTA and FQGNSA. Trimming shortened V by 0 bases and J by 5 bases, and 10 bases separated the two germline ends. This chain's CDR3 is CASSLAAGRTEAFF. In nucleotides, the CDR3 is TGTGCCAGCAGCTTAGCGGCGGGCCGGACTGAAGCTTTCTTT.

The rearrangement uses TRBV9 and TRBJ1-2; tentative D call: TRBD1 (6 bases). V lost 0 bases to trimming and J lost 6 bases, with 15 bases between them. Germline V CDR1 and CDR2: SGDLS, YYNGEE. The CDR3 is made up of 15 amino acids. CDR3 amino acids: CASSVASQGQDGYTF. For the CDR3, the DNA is TGTGCCAGCAGCGTAGCATCACAGGGACAAGATGGCTACACCTTC.

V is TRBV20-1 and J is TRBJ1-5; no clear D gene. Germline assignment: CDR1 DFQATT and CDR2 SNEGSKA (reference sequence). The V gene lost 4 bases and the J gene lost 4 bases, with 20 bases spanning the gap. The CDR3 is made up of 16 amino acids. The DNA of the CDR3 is TGCAGTGCTATAGATCTGGGCAAGAGTGAGAATCAGCCCCAGCATTTT. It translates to CSAIDLGKSENQPQHF.

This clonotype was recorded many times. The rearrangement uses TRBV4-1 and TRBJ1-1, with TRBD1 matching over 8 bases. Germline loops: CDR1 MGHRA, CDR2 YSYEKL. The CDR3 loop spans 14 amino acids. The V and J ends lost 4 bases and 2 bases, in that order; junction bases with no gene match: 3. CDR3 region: CASSRQGRNTEAFF. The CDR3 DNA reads TGCGCCAGCAGCCGACAGGGGCGAAACACTGAAGCTTTCTTT.

CDR3 loop: CASWNWGGNTEAFF. The CDR3 DNA sequence: TGTGCCAGCTGGAATTGGGGTGGGAACACTGAAGCTTTCTTT. The gene calls are TRBV25-1 and TRBJ1-1; D gene unclear. Germline V gene sequence: CDR1 MGHDK, CDR2 SYGVNS. V dropped 8 bases and J dropped 1 base, with 14 bases sitting between them. This CDR3 comprises 14 residues.

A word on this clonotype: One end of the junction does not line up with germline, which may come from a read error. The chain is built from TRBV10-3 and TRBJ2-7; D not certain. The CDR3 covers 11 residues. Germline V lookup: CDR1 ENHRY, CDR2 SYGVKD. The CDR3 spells CASSYIREQYF. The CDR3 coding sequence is TGTGCCAGCAGTTATATCCGCGAGCAGTACTTC.

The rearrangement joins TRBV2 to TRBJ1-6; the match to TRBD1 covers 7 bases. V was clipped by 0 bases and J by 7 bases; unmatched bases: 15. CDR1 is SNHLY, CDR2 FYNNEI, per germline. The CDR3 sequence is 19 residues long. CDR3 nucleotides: TGTGCCAGCAGTGAAGCGCTTAGGACAGGCGAAGTGCTAAATTCACCCCTCCACTTT. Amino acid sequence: CASSEALRTGEVLNSPLHF.